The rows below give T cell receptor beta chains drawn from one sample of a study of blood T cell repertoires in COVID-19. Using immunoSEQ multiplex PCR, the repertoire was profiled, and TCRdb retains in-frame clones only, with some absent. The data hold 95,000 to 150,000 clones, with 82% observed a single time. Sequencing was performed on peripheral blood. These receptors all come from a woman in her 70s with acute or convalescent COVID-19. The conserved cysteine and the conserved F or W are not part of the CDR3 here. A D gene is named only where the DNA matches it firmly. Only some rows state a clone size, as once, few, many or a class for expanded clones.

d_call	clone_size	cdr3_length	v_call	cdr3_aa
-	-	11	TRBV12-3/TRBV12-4	ASSLARSGAQY
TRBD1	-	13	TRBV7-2	ASSLAPGQGFASF
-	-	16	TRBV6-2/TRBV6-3	ASSYAHHTGYHRETQY
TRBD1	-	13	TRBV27	ASSFLGDRDSPLH
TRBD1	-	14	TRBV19	ASSMSRGRGSTEAF
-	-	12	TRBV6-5	ASSFGRGNTEAF
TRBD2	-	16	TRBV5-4	ASSLPGTSGGGSYEQY
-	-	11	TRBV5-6	ASSFFGADGYT
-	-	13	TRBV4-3	ASSRNSRGNTEAF
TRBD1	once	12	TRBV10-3	AISMDRLSYEQY
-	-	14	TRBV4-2	ASSQVVGRANEKLF
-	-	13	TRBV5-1	ASSPGSTSVNTQY
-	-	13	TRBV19	ASSTGIFSVAEAF
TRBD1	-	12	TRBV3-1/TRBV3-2	ASSPGQDREKLF
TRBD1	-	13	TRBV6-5	ASSRKGADNEKLF
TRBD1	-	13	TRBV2	ASSVTGMSNEKLF
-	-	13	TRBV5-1	ASSQGQSSYNEQF
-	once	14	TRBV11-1	ASSLGMLGRRLEAF
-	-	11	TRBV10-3	AISPPAAKTQY
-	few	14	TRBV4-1	ASSQEAGGDTGELF
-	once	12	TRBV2	ASSPSSSGNTIY
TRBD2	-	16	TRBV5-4	ASSLGLAGGRGSDTQY
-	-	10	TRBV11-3	ASSLVRGEAF
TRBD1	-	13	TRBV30	AWSRDRGVVSPLH
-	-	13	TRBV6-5	ASSYSGQNNSPLH
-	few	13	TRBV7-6	ASSPGTSSSYEQY
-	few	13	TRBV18	ASSPQGRGHQPQH
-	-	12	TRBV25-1	ASSERGGGETQY
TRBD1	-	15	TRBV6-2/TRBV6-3	ASSPLPGTGGNGGYT
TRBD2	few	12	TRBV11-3	ASRPSGARETQY
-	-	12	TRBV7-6	ASSWRLGTDTQY
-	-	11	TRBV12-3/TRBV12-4	ASSQRQTVRYT
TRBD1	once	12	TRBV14	ASSQGQGAYEQY
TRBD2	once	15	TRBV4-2	ASRLSGGPTGTDTQY
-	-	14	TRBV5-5	ASSLDPLRGTDTQY
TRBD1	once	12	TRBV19	ASSGQSYYNEQF
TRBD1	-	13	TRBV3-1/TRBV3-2	ASSHFTGAIGELF
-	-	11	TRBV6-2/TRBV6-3	ASSPYAQGAQH
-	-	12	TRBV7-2	ASSPPGGGYGYT
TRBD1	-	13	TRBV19	ATGKGDRGNSPLH
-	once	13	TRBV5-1	ASSVLLGGTTEAF
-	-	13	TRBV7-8	ASSPGFSLSDTQY
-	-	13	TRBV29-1	SVVTGFMVDYGYT
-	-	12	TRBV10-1	ASSDGTWRGGYT
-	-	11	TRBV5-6	ASSYELTDTQY
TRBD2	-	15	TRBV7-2	ASSLRLAGRGADTQY
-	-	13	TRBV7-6	ASSFSGLSYNEQF
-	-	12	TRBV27	ASGPHEMNTEAF
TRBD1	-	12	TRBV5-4	ASSSKTGNYGYT
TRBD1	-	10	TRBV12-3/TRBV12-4	ASSRGRGGYT
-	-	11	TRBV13	ASRTETNYGYT
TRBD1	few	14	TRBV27	ASSFWTGGASMPQY